The 17 T cell receptor beta chains listed next were all sequenced from one sample in a study of T-cell memory formation after mild COVID-19. TCRdb independently ran MiXCR on the 5' RACE reads; one entry per CDR3 protein. The sample lists 400,000 to 500,000 distinct CDR3 sequences, around 20% occurring once. Material: PBMCs or a T cell subset sorted from them (not recorded which). The receptors were sampled from an adult woman who had mild COVID-19 (a few samples of this study predate the infection). Cell type and time point are not known.

This rearrangement joins TRBV6-6 to TRBJ2-7, with 10 bases matching TRBD2. Germline assignment: CDR1 MNHNY and CDR2 SVGAGI (reference sequence). J was trimmed by 3 bases and V by 0 bases; bases with no gene match: 5. CDR3 length: 16 amino acids. The CDR3 protein is CASSYSTSGTVYEQYF. CDR3 nucleotide sequence: TGTGCCAGCAGTTACTCCACTAGCGGGACGGTCTACGAGCAGTACTTC.

This clonotype has just one count. The chain carries TRBV7-2 and TRBJ2-7; unclear D gene. V was trimmed by 1 base and J by 0 bases, leaving 13 bases between them. The CDR3 has 16 amino acids. Germline V CDR1 and CDR2: SGHTA, FQGNSA. CDR3 in DNA: TGTGCCAGCAGCTTAGTAGGTCAGGCGAGCTCCTACGAGCAGTACTTC. Encoded protein: CASSLVGQASSYEQYF.

The table lists this clonotype with a few counts. The chain has TRBV4-2 and TRBJ2-1, with no clear D. V dropped 1 base and J dropped 5 bases, with 9 bases sitting between them. The CDR3 totals 14 residues. CDR1 LGHNA and CDR2 YNFKEQ come from the germline V gene. CDR3 in amino acids: CASSQGVANNEQFF. The CDR3, as DNA: TGTGCCAGCAGCCAAGGTGTAGCCAACAATGAGCAGTTCTTC.

The chain couples TRBV20-1 to TRBJ2-1; 7 bases align to TRBD2. The CDR3 runs to 17 residues. V trimming: 3 bases; J trimming: 0 bases; junction bases outside the gene matches: 11. Germline CDR1 is DFQATT and CDR2 is SNEGSKA (reference sequence). The CDR3, as DNA: TGCAGTGCTAGGGACGCTAGCGGACTATACTCCTACAATGAGCAGTTCTTC. Its translation: CSARDASGLYSYNEQFF.

This clonotype was observed a few times. V usage is TRBV4-1 and J usage is TRBJ1-3; 9 positions match TRBD1. Germline V lookup: CDR1 MGHRA, CDR2 YSYEKL. The J segment lost 1 base and the V segment lost 4 bases, leaving 5 bases of the junction unmatched. The CDR3 runs 16 residues. CDR3 sequence (DNA): TGCGCCAGCAGCCCTCTGGACAGGGGATCTGGAAACACCATATATTTT. This sequence encodes CASSPLDRGSGNTIYF.

Here the CDR3 reads CSASRQGKGYTF. The CDR3 coding sequence is TGCAGTGCCAGTCGGCAGGGCAAAGGCTACACCTTC. The chain links TRBV20-1 to TRBJ1-2, with D perhaps TRBD1 (5 bases). V lost 6 bases, J lost 8 bases, and 16 bases lay in between. The CDR3 extends over 12 amino acids. Germline V lookup: CDR1 DFQATT, CDR2 SNEGSKA (reference sequence).

This clonotype was seen a handful of times. V gene TRBV24-1 combines with J gene TRBJ2-7; TRBD2 matches at 14 bases. J lost 8 bases, V lost 3 bases, and 5 bases had no gene match. Germline lookup yields CDR1 KGHDR and CDR2 SFDVKD. This CDR3 contains 15 residues. The CDR3 sequence: CATSDPRLAGGKQYF. In DNA, the CDR3 is TGTGCCACCAGTGATCCTCGACTAGCGGGAGGGAAGCAGTACTTC.

Comment on this clonotype: The junction does not match germline at one end; this may be a read error. This chain connects TRBV5-1 to TRBJ1-2, with 10 bases identical to TRBD1. In germline, CDR1 is SGHRS, CDR2 YFSETQ. The CDR3 has 13 residues. The CDR3 nucleotides read TGCGCCAGCAGCTTGGCCCCGGGACAGGGGCTCGAATGG. Its translation is CASSLAPGQGLEW.

The CDR3 nucleotides read TGTGCCAGCAGCTTGGCGGCTAGCGGGAGCTCCTACAATGAGCAGTTCTTC. Encoded protein: CASSLAASGSSYNEQFF. The chain couples TRBV5-6 to TRBJ2-1; TRBD2 agrees at 10 bases. Germline-derived CDR1 and CDR2 are SGHDT and YYEEEE. J lost 0 bases, V lost 0 bases, and 3 bases had no gene match. The CDR3 consists of 17 residues. Full variable domain (rest looked up from reference TRBV5-6 and TRBJ2-1): DAGVTQSPTHLIKTRGQQVTLRCSPKSGHDTVSWYQQALGQGPQFIFQYYEEEERQRGNFPDRFSGHQFPNYSSELNVNALLLGDSALYLCASSLAASGSSYNEQFFGPGTRLTVL.

There are a few counts of this clonotype. V is TRBV5-1 and J is TRBJ2-1, with 12 nucleotides matching TRBD2. Germline-derived CDR1 and CDR2 are SGHRS and YFSETQ. V dropped 4 bases and J dropped 8; count of bases not matched to a gene: 10. CDR3 size: 16 residues. CDR3 coding DNA: TGCGCCAGCAGCCCTGAACCTAGCGGGAGGGAGGATGAGCAGTTCTTC. Protein sequence: CASSPEPSGREDEQFF.

There are many counts of this clonotype. The chain combines TRBV18 with TRBJ2-5; 7 nucleotides align to TRBD2. V lost 6 bases, J lost 5 bases, and 6 bases stayed unmatched. Germline assignment: CDR1 KGHSH and CDR2 LQKENI. CDR3 length: 13 amino acids. The CDR3 nucleotides read TGTGCCAGCTCCCACGGGAGGCGCGAGACCCAGTACTTC. Its translation is CASSHGRRETQYF.

This clonotype was counted ten times or more. CDR3 DNA: TGCGCCAGCAGCTTGGAGCTAGCGAAATCCTACAATGAGCAGTTCTTC. Protein sequence: CASSLELAKSYNEQFF. This chain joins TRBV5-1 and TRBJ2-1; weak D call: TRBD2 (6 bases). The CDR3 covers 16 residues. Germline CDR1 and CDR2: SGHRS and YFSETQ. Trimming took off 0 bases at V and 1 base at J, with 11 bases between the two ends.

V gene TRBV4-1 combines with J gene TRBJ1-1; D not resolved. The germline V and J ends were trimmed by 0 bases and 13 bases, with 15 bases remaining between them. The CDR3 is 13 amino acids. Germline V gives CDR1 MGHRA, CDR2 YSYEKL. Here the CDR3 DNA reads TGCGCCAGCAGCCAAGATCTTCGGTCAACGGGTTTCTTT. Its translation: CASSQDLRSTGFF.

Ten or more counts support this clonotype. This sequence joins TRBV14 and TRBJ2-2; D may be TRBD2 (6 bases). Trimming shortened V by 4 bases and J by 1 base, and 13 bases separated the two germline ends. CDR3 length: 16 amino acids. Looked up from germline, CDR1 is SGHDN and CDR2 is FVKESK. The CDR3, as DNA: TGTGCCAGCAGCCCCACCGGGACTCAGAACACCGGGGAGCTGTTTTTT. It specifies CASSPTGTQNTGELFF.

This clonotype has only one observation. V and J are TRBV4-1 and TRBJ2-2; 8 bases line up with TRBD1. There are 15 residues in the CDR3. V lost 3 bases and J lost 3; bases outside the gene matches: 3. Germline assignment: CDR1 MGHRA and CDR2 YSYEKL. CDR3 sequence (DNA): TGCGCCAGCAGCCACCCGGACAGGGACACCGGGGAGCTGTTTTTT. Translation gives CASSHPDRDTGELFF.

The V and J genes are TRBV3-1 and TRBJ1-2; D remains unclear. The V gene's germline CDR1 is LGHDT and CDR2 YNNKEL (reference sequence). Trimming took off 0 bases at V and 8 bases at J, with 19 bases between the two ends. The CDR3 loop spans 16 amino acids. The CDR3 DNA sequence: TGTGCCAGCAGCCAAGACTTCGGTAGCAGCCCTAGGGGCTACACCTTC. Translation: CASSQDFGSSPRGYTF.

This clonotype has just a few counts. J is TRBJ2-2 and V is TRBV4-3, with unresolved D. Between the trimmed V and J ends, which lost 5 bases and 7 bases, there was a span of 8 bases. The CDR3 length is 12 residues. Germline loops: CDR1 LGHNA, CDR2 YSLEER. DNA for the CDR3: TGCGCCAGCAGCAATAGTCGCGGGGAGCTGTTTTTT. Its protein product is CASSNSRGELFF.